This T cell receptor (beta chain) came from a study of blood T cell repertoires in COVID-19. Study-level background: From the United States, Italy and Spain came samples of acute and convalescent COVID-19. T cells, B-cell-depleted T cells, or PBMCs supplied cDNA or gDNA.

V was pared by 4 bases and J by 5 bases, with 7 bases of the junction left unmatched. Germline lookup yields CDR1 LGHDT and CDR2 YNNKEL (reference sequence). The CDR3 is 15 residues long. Original methodology: Reference gene primer amplification yielded estimated nucleated cell counts. TCRdb's copy holds only in-frame clones and misses some; the assay was immunoSEQ multiplex PCR. The V and J calls and clone size come from that table; D and trimming were worked out from the DNA. This table holds about 220,000 clones, less than 90% found once. The clonotype originates from a middle-aged man with active or convalescent COVID-19. The rearrangement uses TRBV3-1 (or the pseudogene TRBV3-2) and TRBJ2-1; 8 nucleotides match TRBD2. The sequencing sample was made of peripheral blood. In DNA, the CDR3 is TGTGCCAGCAGCCGAGTAGCGGGATTCGACAATGAGCAGTTCTTC. Its protein is CASSRVAGFDNEQFF.